Below, 26 T cell receptor beta chains from the same sample are listed, as sequenced in a study of metastatic and nonmetastatic thyroid tumors. With MiXCR, TCRdb reprocessed the PCR reads. The sample consists of about 39,000 clones, 12% of them appearing once. All patients were treatment-naive before thyroid surgery. The sample taken for sequencing was blood. The receptors were sampled from a male donor with papillary thyroid cancer or a benign thyroid nodule (not recorded which). Some clones in this sample may be carry-over from other donors' samples.

This clone was seen more than once but under ten times. A read error may explain this, as a much larger clone is one base away. The same CDR3 also results from other DNA sequences found in this sample. The V call is TRBV28, the J call TRBJ2-2, with D possibly being TRBD2 (5 bases). Per the germline V gene, CDR1 is MDHEN and CDR2 is SYDVKM. Trimming removed 3 bases from V and 0 bases from J, with 11 bases in between. The CDR3 is made up of 16 amino acids. The CDR3 spells CASSFPLAPNTGELFF. The CDR3 coding sequence is TGTGCCAGCAGTTTTCCGCTAGCTCCGAACACCGGGGAGCTGTTTTTT.

In its sample, this clone is medium-sized. The genes are TRBV6-1 and TRBJ2-7, with D possibly matching TRBD1 (6 bases). CDR1 MNHNS and CDR2 SASEGT come from the germline V gene. With 5 bases removed from V and 3 bases from J, the gap between germline ends came to 11 bases. This CDR3 contains 13 residues. The CDR3 coding sequence is TGTGCCAGCAGTAAAGGCAGGGGCTACGAGCAGTACTTC. It encodes CASSKGRGYEQYF.

This clone was picked up many times. The chain carries TRBV6-5 and TRBJ1-6; 9 nucleotides align to TRBD1. This CDR3 has 16 residues. Germline V gene lookup returns CDR1 MNHEY and CDR2 SVGAGI. Trimming removed 0 bases from V and 9 bases from J; junction bases left unmatched: 6. The CDR3 nucleotides read TGTGCCAGCAGTTACTCGGGGGACAGGGACGGTTCACCCCTCCACTTT. Translating gives CASSYSGDRDGSPLHF.

This clone was counted ten times or more. The chain couples TRBV10-3 to TRBJ2-3, with unresolved D. The germline V gene has CDR1 ENHRY and CDR2 SYGVKD. The ends were cut back, 3 bases at V and 4 bases at J, with 5 bases in the middle. This CDR3 is built from 12 residues. CDR3 nucleotides: TGTGCCATCAGTGACTCCCCAGATACGCAGTATTTT. This codes for CAISDSPDTQYF.

This clone was counted at least ten times. This CDR3 is also generated by other DNA sequences in the sample. The V gene is TRBV27, the J gene TRBJ2-6; D is unclear. Trimming pared 7 bases from V and 4 bases from J, leaving 17 bases between. The CDR3 runs 16 residues. Germline V lookup: CDR1 MNHEY, CDR2 SMNVEV (reference sequence). The CDR3, as DNA: TGTGCCAGCAAACTTTTCTCGGGCCCGGGGGCCAACGTCCTGACTTTC. It encodes CASKLFSGPGANVLTF.

In its sample, this clone was seen many times. The J gene is TRBJ2-1, the V gene TRBV9; 9 bases agree with TRBD2. The germline V gene encodes CDR1 SGDLS and CDR2 YYNGEE. This CDR3 comprises 15 residues. V lost 0 bases, J lost 5 bases, and 3 bases stayed unmatched. The CDR3 nucleotides read TGTGCCAGCAGCGTAGGACTAGCGGCCAACAATGAGCAGTTCTTC. Residues: CASSVGLAANNEQFF.

This clone was recorded a few times. One base away lies a much larger clone, so this may be a sequencing read error. The chain is built from TRBV12-3 or TRBV12-4 and TRBJ2-5, with D perhaps assigned TRBD1 or TRBD2 (5 bases each). The length of the CDR3 is 12 residues. The CDR3 DNA sequence: TGTGCCAGCAGGGGGGTCGGAGAGACCCATTACTTC. It is translated as CASRGVGETHYF.

This clone was counted many times. The chain couples TRBV5-1 to TRBJ1-4, with TRBD1 identical over 12 bases. The germline gives CDR1 SGHRS, CDR2 YFSETQ. The CDR3 length is 17 residues. J gave up 8 bases and V 3 bases, and 11 bases lay outside the gene matches. The CDR3 DNA follows: TGCGCCAGCAGCTCAATTCAGACGGGACAGGGGGCGGAAAAACTGTTTTTT. Amino acids: CASSSIQTGQGAEKLFF.

The chain has TRBV11-2 and TRBJ1-2; the match to TRBD1 covers 7 bases. From germline, CDR1 is SGHAT and CDR2 FQNNGV. CDR3 length equals 14 residues. V lost 5 bases to trimming and J lost 4 bases; unmatched junction nucleotides: 7. The CDR3 DNA is TGTGCCAGCAGCCCGGACAGGAGCCGCTATGGCTACACCTTC. Translation gives CASSPDRSRYGYTF.

The V and J genes are TRBV7-9 and TRBJ1-4; TRBD1 might be the D (6 bases). V was shortened by 4 bases and J by 5 bases, with 17 bases between the two germline ends. In germline, CDR1 is SEHNR, CDR2 FQNEAQ (reference sequence). This CDR3 has 16 residues. The CDR3 DNA sequence: TGTGCCAGCAGCTCCCCACACAGGGTTTACAATGAAAAACTGTTTTTT. It is translated as CASSSPHRVYNEKLFF.

About this clone itself: A much more abundant neighbour one base away suggests this may be a read error. This rearrangement joins TRBV15 to TRBJ2-1; 8 bases align to TRBD2. Germline V lookup: CDR1 LNHNV, CDR2 YYDKDF (reference sequence). The CDR3 has 16 amino acids. The CDR3 here is CATAGGLSEDYNDQFF. The DNA for the CDR3 is TGTGCCACTGCGGGGGGCCTATCGGAAGACTACAATGATCAGTTCTTC.

This clone counts as medium-sized (0.01 to 0.1%). This chain uses TRBV6-1 with TRBJ2-7; a weak D match, TRBD2 (5 bases). V lost 8 bases and J lost 3, with 14 bases in between. The CDR3 totals 13 residues. Germline V gene sequence: CDR1 MNHNS, CDR2 SASEGT. Here the CDR3 DNA reads TGTGCCAGCCACCCTAGCTACAACTACGAGCAGTACTTC. This translates into CASHPSYNYEQYF.

This clone came up many times. This specimen includes other DNA sequences encoding the same CDR3. This chain links TRBV3-1 with TRBJ2-7, with TRBD1 identical over 9 bases. V trimming: 0 bases; J trimming: 2 bases; junction bases outside the gene matches: 5. The CDR3 spans 16 residues. Germline loops: CDR1 LGHDT, CDR2 YNNKEL (reference sequence). Written as DNA, the CDR3 is TGTGCCAGCAGCCAAGATAGGGGACAGGGAACCTACGAGCAGTACTTC. Its translation is CASSQDRGQGTYEQYF.

This clone was found many times. V is TRBV9 and J is TRBJ2-2, with D hard to call. This CDR3 has 13 amino acids. V was shortened by 4 bases and J by 5 bases, with 9 bases between the two germline ends. CDR1 SGDLS and CDR2 YYNGEE come from the germline V gene. The DNA of the CDR3 is TGTGCCAGCAGCCAGCAGGAGACCGGGGAGCTGTTTTTT. Translated: CASSQQETGELFF.

This clone is labeled as medium-sized. The chain is built from TRBV6-2 or TRBV6-3 and TRBJ1-2; possible D gene TRBD1, 5 bases. V shed 2 bases and J shed 2 bases, with 6 bases lying between them. The germline gives CDR1 MNHEY, CDR2 SVGEGT. This CDR3 spans 13 amino acids. CDR3 nucleotide sequence: TGTGCCAGCAGTTACCGGGACAACTATGGCTACACCTTC. Its translation: CASSYRDNYGYTF.

This clone was observed many times. V and J are TRBV28 and TRBJ1-3, with 9 nucleotides matching TRBD1. The germline gives CDR1 MDHEN, CDR2 SYDVKM. V gave up 5 bases and J gave up 6 bases; unmatched junction bases: 8. This CDR3 is built from 15 residues. CDR3 region: CASSLPGQGVNTIYF. DNA of the CDR3: TGTGCCAGCAGTCTCCCGGGACAGGGCGTAAACACCATATATTTT. Supplemented by reference TRBV28 and TRBJ1-3, the full variable domain reads DVKVTQSSRYLVKRTGEKVFLECVQDMDHENMFWYRQDPGLGLRLIYFSYDVKMKEKGDIPEGYSVSREKKERFSLILESASTNQTSMYLCASSLPGQGVNTIYFGEGSWLTVV.

This clone was seen ten or more times. The V call is TRBV4-1, the J call TRBJ2-7; D ambiguous. The V gene lost 6 bases and the J gene lost 3 bases, with 12 bases spanning the gap. Germline CDR1 MGHRA, CDR2 YSYEKL. The CDR3 spans 13 residues. In DNA, the CDR3 is TGCGCCAGCAGTCCATTCCCATTCTACGAGCAGTACTTC. Translation gives CASSPFPFYEQYF.

This clone was detected ten times or more. The V and J genes are TRBV28 and TRBJ2-3, with TRBD2 matching over 8 bases. This CDR3 has 14 amino acids. The V and J ends lost 9 bases and 2 bases, in that order; junction bases with no gene match: 7. The germline V gene has CDR1 MDHEN and CDR2 SYDVKM. The CDR3 region has the DNA TGTGCCAGTTACACGGGAGGGTACACAGATACGCAGTATTTT. Translated: CASYTGGYTDTQYF.

There are many counts of this clone. The chain is built from TRBV5-8 and TRBJ1-3; unclear D gene. V was cut by 1 base and J by 3 bases, with 11 bases left in between. The CDR3 totals 15 residues. Germline V lookup: CDR1 SGHTS, CDR2 YDEGEE. CDR3 coding DNA: TGTGCCAGCAGCTTGCGGACTTGGTATGGAAACACCATATATTTT. The encoded protein is CASSLRTWYGNTIYF.

This clone was detected many times. The chain employs TRBV27 and TRBJ2-1; D possibly matches TRBD1 or TRBD2 (5 bases each). Trimming took 8 bases from V and 0 from J, leaving 17 bases between them. This CDR3 is 16 amino acids long. Germline V gene data show CDR1 as MNHEY and CDR2 as SMNVEV (reference sequence). The CDR3 region is CASLNTGLASYNEQFF. In DNA form, the CDR3 reads TGTGCCAGCCTAAATACGGGGCTAGCCTCCTACAATGAGCAGTTCTTC.

This clone came up many times. The gene calls are TRBV6-4 and TRBJ2-2; D not certain. The CDR3 totals 14 residues. V was cut by 0 bases and J by 3 bases, with 5 bases left in between. The germline V gene encodes CDR1 MRHNA and CDR2 SNTAGT. For the CDR3, the DNA is TGTGCCAGCAGTGACTCGAGTCACACCGGGGAGCTGTTTTTT. Its protein is CASSDSSHTGELFF.

This clone was counted many times. J is TRBJ1-5 and V is TRBV28; D perhaps matches TRBD1 (6 bases). The CDR3 spans 16 residues. Deletions cut 4 bases from V and 7 bases from J, with 20 bases between. Germline V lookup: CDR1 MDHEN, CDR2 SYDVKM. The CDR3 reads CASSSHRQEARQPQHF. For the CDR3, the DNA is TGTGCCAGCAGTTCTCATCGACAGGAGGCGCGGCAGCCCCAGCATTTT.

This clone was counted many times. This chain connects TRBV6-1 to TRBJ2-5; no clear D gene. The ends were cut back, 2 bases at V and 1 base at J, with 5 bases in the middle. The CDR3 sequence is 13 residues long. The germline gives CDR1 MNHNS, CDR2 SASEGT. This CDR3 is CASSETFQETQYF. CDR3 DNA: TGTGCCAGCAGTGAAACGTTCCAAGAGACCCAGTACTTC.

This clone was recorded at least ten times. J is TRBJ1-5 and V is TRBV5-1; possibly TRBD1 for D (5 bases). The CDR3 consists of 15 residues. V was trimmed by 4 bases and J by 1 base, leaving 12 bases between them. CDR1 is SGHRS, CDR2 YFSETQ, per germline. The CDR3 sequence: CASSRDGESNQPQHF. Here the CDR3 DNA reads TGCGCCAGCAGCCGGGACGGGGAAAGCAATCAGCCCCAGCATTTT.

This clone was seen repeatedly, ten times or more. The rearrangement uses TRBV2 and TRBJ1-2; TRBD1 might be the D (5 bases). Per germline, CDR1 SNHLY and CDR2 FYNNEI. The V end was cut by 3 bases, the J end by 0 bases, with 11 bases between. This CDR3 comprises 15 residues. In DNA form, the CDR3 reads TGTGCCAGCAGTGACCGACAGTTAGCTAACTATGGCTACACCTTC. Amino acid sequence: CASSDRQLANYGYTF.

On this clone: A much larger clone lies a single base off, so this may be a read error. This sequence joins TRBV12-3 or TRBV12-4 and TRBJ2-3, with 7 bases that match TRBD2. There are 15 residues in the CDR3. CDR3: CAGSLAGSSTDTQYF. CDR3 nucleotide sequence: TGTGCCGGCAGCTTAGCGGGTTCTAGCACAGATACGCAGTATTTT.